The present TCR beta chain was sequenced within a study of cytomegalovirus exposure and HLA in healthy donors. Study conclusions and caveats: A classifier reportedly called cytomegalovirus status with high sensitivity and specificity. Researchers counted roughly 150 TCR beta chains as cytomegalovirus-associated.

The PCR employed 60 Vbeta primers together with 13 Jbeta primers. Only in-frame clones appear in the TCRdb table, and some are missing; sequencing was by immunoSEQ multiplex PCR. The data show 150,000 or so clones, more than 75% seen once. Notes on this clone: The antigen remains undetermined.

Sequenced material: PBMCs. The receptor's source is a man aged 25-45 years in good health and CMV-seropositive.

CDR3 sequence: CASSLGRSNTGELFF. DNA of the CDR3: TGTGCCAGCAGCTTAGGGCGGAGTAACACCGGGGAGCTGTTTTTT. The V and J genes are TRBV7-6 and TRBJ2-2; D gene ambiguous. Per the germline V gene, CDR1 is SGHVS and CDR2 is FNYEAQ. Trimming took 1 base from V and 2 from J, leaving 8 bases between them. The CDR3 covers 15 residues.